This TCR beta chain was identified during a study of T cells in Graves' hyperthyroidism and ophthalmopathy. Findings of the study overall: Blood held most thyroid clonotypes expanded above 0.001 frequency. The model forecast ophthalmopathy, anticipating it by a median around 6.5 months before onset.

V was shortened by 0 bases and J by 5 bases, with 14 bases between the two germline ends. The CDR3 length is 14 residues. Germline assignment: CDR1 DFQATT and CDR2 SNEGSKA (reference sequence). TCR beta CDR3 region amplification was performed from RNA transcripts. TCR CDR3 underwent first-round RT-PCR with the HTBI primer set. Each CDR3 protein gets one entry after TCRdb re-called the multiplex PCR reads with MiXCR. The sample includes some 400,000 distinct CDR3 sequences, about 18% of them seen just once. This clonotype was counted many times. The antigen is unknown. For the diagnoses, clinical symptoms, serum thyroxine and TRAb, thyroid ultrasound and orbital computed tomography were used.

Sequencing input: blood. This receptor was taken from a woman aged 18-29 years with Graves' hyperthyroidism. The rearrangement links TRBV20-1 to TRBJ2-7, with D possibly being TRBD1 (6 bases). The CDR3 here is CSARDLTGMHEQYF. CDR3 DNA sequence: TGCAGTGCTAGAGATCTTACAGGGATGCACGAGCAGTACTTC.